The sequence of this T cell receptor (beta chain) was determined in a study of blood T cell repertoires in COVID-19. Study processing details: From reference gene primer amplification, estimates of nucleated cell counts were derived. The repertoire was sequenced with immunoSEQ multiplex PCR; TCRdb's copy has only in-frame clones and lacks some. V and J calls and clone size come straight from that table; D and trimming were deduced from the DNA. The data contain 80,000 to 100,000 clones, 91% of them seen just once; the ten biggest clones take up around 2%. The CDR3 length is 15 residues. Between the trimmed V and J ends, which lost 6 bases and 1 base, there was a span of 12 bases. Germline values: CDR1 SNHLY, CDR2 FYNNEI.

Sequencing input: peripheral blood. The J gene is TRBJ2-2, the V gene TRBV2; no clear D gene. The TCR comes from a human donor with active COVID-19. The donor label of this sample is uncertain. In DNA, the CDR3 is TGTGCCAGCAGAACCCCTACGGGGAACACCGGGGAGCTGTTTTTT. Amino acid sequence: CASRTPTGNTGELFF.